The clone carrying this TCR beta chain was found a few times. This sample is drawn from a study of blood T cell repertoires in COVID-19. The overall study: The study drew acute and convalescent COVID-19 samples from the United States, Italy and Spain. Sources were T cells, B-cell-depleted T cells, or PBMCs; the material itself was cDNA or gDNA.

The J segment lost 0 bases and the V segment lost 5 bases, leaving 2 bases of the junction unmatched. Germline lookup yields CDR1 LGHNT and CDR2 FRNRAP. The CDR3 extends over 15 amino acids. Per the study methods: Estimation of nucleated cell counts relied on the amplification of reference gene primers. Sequenced by immunoSEQ multiplex PCR; TCRdb stores in-frame clones only, minus some. From that table come the V and J calls and clone size; the DNA was used to work out D and trimming. This table holds more than 70,000 clones, around 83% found once. The receptor comes from a human donor in a cohort sampled during active COVID-19. Sequencing input: peripheral blood. The rearrangement links TRBV12-5 to TRBJ2-2, with 8 bases that match TRBD1. The CDR3 region is CASGIQGANTGELFF. CDR3 coding DNA: TGTGCTAGTGGTATACAGGGGGCGAACACCGGGGAGCTGTTTTTT.